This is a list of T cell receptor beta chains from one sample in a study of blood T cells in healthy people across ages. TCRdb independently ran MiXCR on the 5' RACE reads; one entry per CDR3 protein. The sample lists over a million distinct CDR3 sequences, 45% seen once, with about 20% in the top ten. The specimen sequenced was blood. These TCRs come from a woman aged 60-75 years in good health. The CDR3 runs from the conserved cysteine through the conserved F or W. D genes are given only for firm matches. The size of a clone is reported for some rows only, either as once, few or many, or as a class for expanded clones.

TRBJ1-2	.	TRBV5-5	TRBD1	CASSPNRGYGYTF	TGTGCCAGCAGCCCAAACAGGGGCTATGGCTACACCTTC
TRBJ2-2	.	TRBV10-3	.	CAAKASTNTGELFF	TGTGCCGCAAAGGCTAGCACGAACACCGGGGAGCTGTTTTTT
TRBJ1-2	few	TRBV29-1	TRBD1	CSVEGDREYYGYTF	TGCAGCGTTGAAGGGGACAGAGAATACTATGGCTACACCTTC
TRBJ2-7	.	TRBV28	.	CASTSQTSSYEQYF	TGTGCCAGCACTTCCCAGACCAGCTCCTACGAGCAGTACTTC
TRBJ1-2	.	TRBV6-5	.	CASSYSIGRDGYTF	TGTGCCAGCAGTTACTCGATAGGGAGGGACGGCTACACCTTC
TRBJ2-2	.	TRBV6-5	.	CASSYSNRAIGELFF	TGTGCCAGCAGTTACTCCAACAGGGCTATCGGGGAGCTGTTTTTT
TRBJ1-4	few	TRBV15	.	CATGMGGTNEKLFF	TGTGCCACCGGGATGGGGGGAACTAATGAAAAACTGTTTTTT
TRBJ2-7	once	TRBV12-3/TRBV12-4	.	CASSDPTSYEQYF	TGTGCCAGCAGTGACCCAACCTCCTACGAGCAGTACTTC
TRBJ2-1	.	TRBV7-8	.	CASSLSPGQGRNEQFF	TGTGCCAGCAGCTTAAGTCCCGGGCAGGGTAGGAATGAGCAGTTCTTC
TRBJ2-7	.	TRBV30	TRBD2	CAWSWSRTSGVYEQYF	TGTGCCTGGAGTTGGTCGAGGACTAGCGGGGTATACGAGCAGTACTTC
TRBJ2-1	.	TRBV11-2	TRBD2	CASSLPASGAYNEQFF	TGTGCCAGCAGCTTACCGGCTAGCGGGGCATACAATGAGCAGTTCTTC
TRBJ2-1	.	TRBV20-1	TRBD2	CSARDPGLVLPNEQFF	TGCAGTGCTAGAGACCCTGGACTAGTTTTACCCAATGAGCAGTTCTTC
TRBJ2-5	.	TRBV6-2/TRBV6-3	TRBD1	CASSYPGGPQETQYF	TGTGCCAGCAGTTATCCAGGGGGCCCCCAAGAGACCCAGTACTTC
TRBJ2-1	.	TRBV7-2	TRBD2	CASSLGPGLVENEQFF	TGTGCCAGCAGCTTAGGTCCGGGACTAGTGGAGAATGAGCAGTTCTTC